This T cell receptor (beta chain) comes out of a study of T cell clonality in common variable immunodeficiency. Study conclusions and caveats: Shared TCRbeta clones were fewer between CVID subjects than controls. TCRbeta clonality was increased in CVID versus healthy controls.

CVID and control samples used equivalent genomic DNA input. The data were produced by immunoSEQ multiplex PCR, yet TCRdb's version contains in-frame clones alone and is incomplete. The table lists approximately 51,000 clones, with no singletons. Judged by abundance, this clone is medium-sized. Its antigen is as yet unknown. The read finishes 3 residues shy of the CDR3 end, and the germline J gene is used to complete it. The CDR3 is made up of 13 amino acids. The germline CDR1 and CDR2 sequences are MNHNS and SASEGT. V shed 4 bases and J shed 3 bases, with 8 bases lying between them. Patients and controls were mostly of Caucasian heritage.

The chain carries TRBV6-1 and TRBJ2-3; D is possibly TRBD1 (6 bases). The sequenced material came from peripheral blood mononuclear cells. This TCR derives from a person aged 18 to 70 in good health. CDR3 DNA, as far as it was read: TGTGCCAGCAGTGGGACAGAGACAGATACG. Residues: CASSGTETDT. The entire CDR3 is CASSGTETDTQYF.